This T cell receptor (beta chain) was sequenced for a study of T cell repertoires in cytomegalovirus infection. Study context: CMV infection plus the matching HLA type was flagged by public TCR beta signatures. Findings of the study overall: Predominance within the ex vivo response was attributable to HLA-C-restricted CMV-specific TCR beta clonotypes.

The CDR3 contains 16 residues. V gave up 0 bases and J gave up 8 bases; unmatched junction bases: 10. Germline values: CDR1 MGHRA, CDR2 YSYEKL. This clonotype came up a few times. The antigen remains unidentified. TCRdb reprocessed the reads via MiXCR and lists one record per CDR3 protein. The sample carries roughly 200,000 distinct CDR3 sequences, approximately 17% recorded once. The sequencing input was CD8+ T cells from PBMCs. This TCR was recovered from a human donor in good health (CMV status not recorded). Some clones in this sample may be carry-over from other donors' samples. The chain combines TRBV4-1 with TRBJ2-1; 7 nucleotides align to TRBD1. This chain's CDR3 is CASSQEGKGARDEQFF. The CDR3 DNA follows: TGCGCCAGCAGCCAAGAGGGGAAGGGGGCGCGCGATGAGCAGTTCTTC.